This TCR beta chain was retrieved from a study of blood T cell repertoires in COVID-19 (dated by TCRdb to about 2020). Concerning the study at large: Samples from collaborators originated in the United States, Italy and Spain and spanned both the acute and convalescent phases of COVID-19. The material from the prospective study consisted of cDNA or gDNA derived from T cells, B-cell-depleted T cells, or PBMCs. Deeply sampled blood TCRbeta repertoires from subjects exposed to, actively infected with, or recovered from COVID-19 were included in the dataset. A freely available public database, intended as a resource for researchers studying the immune response to SARS-CoV-2, is where the repertoires were released. Samples were obtained from the ongoing ImmuneRACE study (first 160 participants) and from roughly 1,300 subjects provided by 6 global collaborators. The sample metadata nearly always contained a de-identified subject ID, COVID-19 status, age in years and sex. Where available, HLA class I and class II types were taken from metadata supplied by the sample provider and were not determined by assay-based typing. Overall results and qualifications from the work: Clinical and demographic metadata were provided uncurated, with the amount varying by source and participant.

TCRbeta CDR3 regions were amplified from genomic DNA by means of the immunoSEQ Assay, a bias-controlled multiplex PCR. Under the source paper's analysis protocol: Within the assay, amplification of reference gene primers was used to estimate how many nucleated cells each sample contained. To quantify the absolute abundance of each unique TCRbeta CDR3 rearrangement, sequence reads were collapsed and filtered. For each sample, productive Simpson clonality was calculated by taking the square root of Simpson's diversity index across productive rearrangements. TCRdb carries this immuneACCESS record with in-frame sequences only. Its versions omit some clonotypes, under half of them owing to an unresolved V gene in the studies checked, with the rest unexplained. The D gene and trimming were derived from the DNA, and the V and J assignments and clone size from that table. This sample is represented by around 30,000 clones; 85% of them were singletons. Of the sample, around 7% falls within the top ten clones.

Regarding this clone: This receptor's antigen is unknown. Base-call qualities are not available, and no considerably larger clone is one nucleotide away.

The collaborating institutions used their own protocols to collect whole blood in K2EDTA tubes. Collaborator samples were shipped for TCRbeta analysis as frozen whole blood, isolated PBMCs, or DNA extracted from either sample type. From a lookup of the germline V gene, CDR1 and CDR2 are ENHRY and SYGVKD. Including cysteine and phenylalanine, the CDR3 has 12 amino acids. This entry keeps only the CDR3 DNA: 36 bases, framed from base 1. V sheds 10 bases and J sheds 7 bases, leaving 13 bases between their ends. The clonotype comes from a man aged 60 to 75 with active COVID-19. The sample comprised peripheral blood. The V gene is TRBV10-3 and the J gene is TRBJ1-4, with the D gene call left open. The CDR3 is CATRKAGEKLFF. The DNA sequence reads TGTGCCACCCGAAAAGCGGGTGAAAAACTGTTTTTT.